This T cell receptor (beta chain) was recovered during a study of post-analysis software for immune sequencing data. Background on the study: Included among the disease courses, which were recorded for the cohort, were relapsing-remitting, secondary progressive and progressive-relapsing multiple sclerosis. Study-wide results and caveats: Patients showed TRBV5-6, TRBV5-1 and TRBV20-1 among about five TRBV segments more frequent than in controls. Among multiple sclerosis patients, normalized Chao1 diversity was significantly below that of controls. When the samples were clustered directly with F measure, those that had been prepared in the same batch showed strong co-clustering.

Trimming left V 5 bases short and J 6 bases short, with 20 bases between. CDR3 length: 16 residues. Germline V gene data show CDR1 as SGHTA and CDR2 as FQGNSA. Comment on this clonotype: What it recognizes is unknown.

cDNA libraries of TCR beta carried unique molecular identifiers. Between roughly 1 and 10 million T cells gave rise to some 490,000 cDNA molecules. TCRdb re-called the PCR reads through MiXCR, storing one row per CDR3 protein. Of under 900,000 distinct CDR3 sequences listed, roughly 50% are singletons. This rearrangement joins TRBV7-2 to TRBJ2-1, with D possibly being TRBD1 (5 bases). Material for sequencing was blood. The receptor was derived from a girl aged 10-17 years with multiple sclerosis. In DNA, the CDR3 is TGTGCCAGCAGCCTCCTCGGTAGTCAGGGTGGCAATGAGCAGTTCTTC. It translates to CASSLLGSQGGNEQFF.